These 5 T cell receptor beta chains came from one sample sequenced in a study of shared clonotypes between healthy human individuals. The protocol was immunoSEQ multiplex PCR, while the TCRdb copy is restricted to in-frame clones and leaves out a portion. The data show over a million clones, more than 75% seen once. Sequenced sample: memory CD4+ T cells from PBMCs. The subset is: CD45RA-negative fraction. The receptors were sampled from a man aged 18-30 years in good health. Some clones in this sample may be carry-over from other donors' samples.

The count of this clone is one. The chain uses TRBV5-1 and TRBJ2-6; D is unresolved. V was cut by 3 bases and J by 0 bases, with 10 bases left in between. CDR1 is SGHRS, CDR2 YFSETQ, per germline. The length of the CDR3 is 16 residues. As DNA, the CDR3 is TGCGCCAGCAGCTCCCAACAGTTCTCTGGGGCCAACGTCCTGACTTTC. Residues: CASSSQQFSGANVLTF.

This clone was found once. The CDR3 spells CASSVGLADSSGANVLTF. For the CDR3, the DNA is TGTGCCAGCAGCGTAGGACTAGCGGACTCATCTGGGGCCAACGTCCTGACTTTC. The V call is TRBV9, the J call TRBJ2-6; 9 nucleotides agree with TRBD2. From germline, CDR1 is SGDLS and CDR2 YYNGEE. The CDR3 covers 18 residues. The V and J ends lost 0 bases and 1 base, in that order; junction bases with no gene match: 5.

In its sample, this clone was seen once. The rearrangement links TRBV19 to TRBJ2-1; D may be TRBD2 (5 bases). The CDR3 consists of 16 residues. V gave up 3 bases and J gave up 3 bases, with 15 bases separating them. Germline V gene lookup returns CDR1 LNHDA and CDR2 SQIVND (reference sequence). CDR3 bases: TGTGCCAGTAGTATTGTATCTAGCAGCCTCTACAATGAGCAGTTCTTC. Its protein is CASSIVSSSLYNEQFF.

The chain links TRBV5-4 to TRBJ2-2; 7 bases match TRBD2. This CDR3 spans 16 amino acids. J lost 4 bases, V lost 1 base, and 7 bases had no gene match. Germline loops: CDR1 SGHNT, CDR2 YYREEE (reference sequence). The CDR3 loop reads CASSLFVGRVTGELFF. In DNA, the CDR3 is TGTGCCAGCAGCTTGTTTGTAGGGAGGGTCACCGGGGAGCTGTTTTTT. Together with reference TRBV5-4 and TRBJ2-2, the CDR3 gives the full variable domain: ETGVTQSPTHLIKTRGQQVTLRCSSQSGHNTVSWYQQALGQGPQFIFQYYREEENGRGNFPPRFSGLQFPNYSSELNVNALELDDSALYLCASSLFVGRVTGELFFGEGSRLTVL.

The rearrangement joins TRBV7-3 to TRBJ2-4, with 10 nucleotides matching TRBD1. The CDR3 length is 15 residues. Germline V gene sequence: CDR1 SGHTA, CDR2 FQGTGA. Losses at the gene ends were 5 bases for V and 10 bases for J; bases not matched to a gene: 11. The CDR3 DNA reads as TGTGCCAGCAGCCCGGGACAGGGGAGGGGTTGGATTCAGTACTTC. It is translated as CASSPGQGRGWIQYF.